This note documents a single TCR beta chain sequence. The target of this receptor is not known. Base qualities are not at hand, and no much larger clone is one base apart. Libraries came from 5' RACE. The reads were generated on an Illumina HiSeq 2500. A second PCR of about 7 to 12 cycles was performed with a sample-barcoded 5' primer and a J-beta primer mix. Each TCR beta cDNA molecule received a unique molecular identifier from a template-switch 5' adaptor carrying 12 random nucleotides. Each sample yielded at least 2.5 million CDR3-containing paired-end reads. First-strand cDNA synthesis was performed from all RNA using the Mint cDNA synthesis kit, with priming by a TRBC-specific oligonucleotide. All cDNA was treated with uracil-DNA glycosylase and then went through a first 18-cycle PCR with the universal primers M1SS and BC2_uni_R. The study's own analysis went as follows. For normalization, 1 million high-quality reads were randomly selected from each sample, with every read carrying a distinct molecular identifier. Instead of being binned into consensus sequences, reads that shared molecular identifiers were thrown out. MiTCR, with a Q25 quality threshold and the strictest error-elimination algorithm, was used for CDR3 identification, clonotype clustering and error correction. A nonparametric unseen species model with Euler transformation was used to estimate lower-bound total TCR beta diversity. Through fastp at Q25 and MiXCR, TCRdb rebuilt clones from the public reads, retaining in-frame beta chains. A single entry per CDR3 protein holds the most common genes and DNA from its merged rows. These V and J calls derive from TCRdb rather than the authors' analysis. For this sample there are 850,000 or so distinct CDR3 sequences; more than 25% appear just once. The top ten hold 17% of the sample.

V gives up 3 bases and J gives up 4 bases, and the segment between their germline ends measures 10 bases. From the cysteine up to the phenylalanine, the CDR3 has a length of 14 residues. The DNA shown is the 42-base CDR3, in frame from base 1. CDR1 MNHNS and CDR2 SASEGT were looked up in the germline V gene. This sample stems from a study of blood T cells in healthy people across ages (dated by TCRdb to 2015 to 2017). Looking at the study overall: In model experiments, template switching captured about one uniquely barcoded TCR beta cDNA molecule for every two T cells. Two additional independent replicas of 1 million unique cDNA reads from the same blood draw were analyzed for two donors (one aged 18 to 29 and one aged 80 or older). The donors were divided into four age groups: young (average approximately 15 years), middle-aged (approximately 39), aged (around 67) and long-lived (around 87). Age-related changes in TCR beta repertoire diversity were measured in the study by deep sequencing normalized with unique cDNA molecular identifiers. Donors of different ages were randomly distributed across sequencing lanes to avoid experimental bias. What the work shows at the level of the full study, not this receptor alone: Estimates of total diversity based on one million sequenced T cells were considered lower bounds and underestimates. As age increased, observed TCR beta diversity per million T cells dropped in a roughly linear way, and a significant reduction was already evident by age about 36. The CMV infection status of donors was not known, potentially confounding age-related changes in expanded clonotypes. Compared with the aged group, the long-lived group had more naive CD4+ T cells, fewer expanded clones and increased TCR diversity, suggesting age selection. Conclusive comparison of naive and antigen-experienced compartments was prevented by the profiling of bulk unsorted PBMCs. Observed TCR beta diversity correlated strongly with the percentage of naive T cells measured by flow cytometry.

Donors were a few dozen systemically healthy Caucasian individuals from Russia aged roughly 6 to 95 years. Each donor gave about 9.7 milliliters of peripheral blood, drawn into EDTA-treated Vacutainer tubes. PBMCs were isolated by Ficoll-Paque density-gradient centrifugation, with at least 7 million obtained per sample. Trizol reagent was used to extract total RNA from the PBMCs, yielding at least 5.5 micrograms per sample. For every donor, flow cytometry on a PBMC aliquot measured the percentage of naive CD45RAhigh/CD27high T cells. This receptor was obtained from a woman aged 80 or over in good health. The V gene is TRBV6-1 and the J gene is TRBJ1-5, with TRBD1 perhaps the D gene, on 5 matching bases. The sample was blood. For the CDR3, the sequence is CASSEEDRNQPQHF. The nucleotides are TGTGCCAGCAGTGAGGAAGACAGAAATCAGCCCCAGCATTTT.